Presented here are 16 T cell receptor beta chains from one specimen sequenced in a study of blood T cell repertoires in COVID-19 (TCRdb year 2020). The method behind the library was the immunoSEQ multiplex PCR assay. TCRdb holds this immuneACCESS table with in-frame rearrangements only. Some clones are missing; in checked studies, unresolved V genes explain under half, and the rest has no known cause. Within this sample are more than 90,000 clones, with 60% to 85% of them counted one time only. The leading ten clones occupy around 5.9% of the sample. Sequencing used peripheral blood. The origin of the receptors is an older man with acute or convalescent COVID-19.

CDR3 sequence: CAGLTLDYNSPLHF. CDR3 DNA: TGTGCCGGGTTGACACTAGACTATAATTCACCCCTCCACTTT. The J gene is TRBJ1-6, the V gene TRBV30; D remains unclear. The CDR3 totals 14 residues. Deletions cut 8 bases from V and 3 bases from J, with 14 bases between. CDR1 is GTSNPN, CDR2 SVGIG, per germline (reference sequence).

This clone is medium-sized. The V gene is TRBV2, the J gene TRBJ1-5; weak D call: TRBD1 (6 bases). The CDR3 covers 16 residues. The V and J ends lost 3 bases and 1 base respectively, with 13 bases between them. In germline, CDR1 is SNHLY, CDR2 FYNNEI. The CDR3 DNA sequence: TGTGCCAGCAGTGATGCCCCTGGGGGCAGCAATCAGCCCCAGCATTTT. It translates to CASSDAPGGSNQPQHF.

The chain is built from TRBV9 and TRBJ2-7; D gene uncertain. Germline V gives CDR1 SGDLS, CDR2 YYNGEE. Trimming cost V 0 bases and J 0 bases, with 10 bases left between them. The CDR3 covers 15 residues. CDR3: CASSVGLVDSYEQYF. CDR3 DNA: TGTGCCAGCAGCGTAGGTCTAGTCGACTCCTACGAGCAGTACTTC.

The V and J genes are TRBV10-3 and TRBJ1-5; D gene uncertain. The CDR3 loop spans 12 amino acids. V lost 2 bases, J lost 5 bases, and 4 bases lay in between. The germline V gene has CDR1 ENHRY and CDR2 SYGVKD. The CDR3 reads CAISEQDQPQHF. CDR3 nucleotide sequence: TGTGCCATCAGTGAGCAGGATCAGCCCCAGCATTTT.

CDR3 DNA: TGTGCCAGCAGGTCGACTAGCGGGGCAGCCTCCTACGAGCAGTACTTC. Amino acid sequence: CASRSTSGAASYEQYF. This chain joins TRBV28 and TRBJ2-7; the match to TRBD2 covers 11 bases. The V and J ends lost 6 bases and 0 bases, in that order; junction bases with no gene match: 7. Germline loops: CDR1 MDHEN, CDR2 SYDVKM. The CDR3 runs to 16 residues.

The genes are TRBV6-5 and TRBJ2-5; TRBD2 matches at 10 bases. Germline trimming cut 7 bases from V and 4 bases from J; bases unmatched to any gene: 3. The CDR3 is 13 amino acids. Germline V CDR1 and CDR2: MNHEY, SVGAGI. CDR3 protein: CASMLAGAETQYF. The DNA for the CDR3 is TGTGCCAGCATGCTAGCGGGAGCAGAGACCCAGTACTTC.

The chain joins TRBV7-2 to TRBJ1-2, with a weak D call TRBD1 (5 bases). The CDR3 runs 13 residues. With 3 bases removed from V and 6 bases from J, the gap between germline ends came to 11 bases. Germline lookup yields CDR1 SGHTA and CDR2 FQGNSA. CDR3 sequence (DNA): TGTGCCAGCAGCTTGGGGGGGAGGGATGGCTACACCTTC. This gives the protein CASSLGGRDGYTF. Full variable domain (outside the CDR3, taken from reference TRBV7-2 and TRBJ1-2): GAGVSQSPSNKVTEKGKDVELRCDPISGHTALYWYRQSLGQGLEFLIYFQGNSAPDKSGLPSDRFSAERTGGSVSTLTIQRTQQEDSAVYLCASSLGGRDGYTFGSGTRLTVV.

V usage is TRBV3-1 (or the pseudogene TRBV3-2) and J usage is TRBJ1-5, with D possibly TRBD1 on 6 matching bases. Germline V lookup: CDR1 LGHDT, CDR2 YNNKEL (reference sequence). V lost 1 base, J lost 2 bases, and 15 bases lay in between. This CDR3 contains 17 residues. The CDR3 loop is CASSQATNRAGNQPQHF. The CDR3 DNA follows: TGTGCCAGCAGCCAAGCGACTAACAGGGCTGGCAATCAGCCCCAGCATTTT.

The chain is built from TRBV7-4 and TRBJ1-3; 7 bases fit TRBD1. The germline gives CDR1 SGHVT, CDR2 SQSDAQ. The CDR3 runs 16 residues. The ends lost 3 bases at V and 1 base at J; junction bases unmatched: 6. DNA for the CDR3: TGTGCCAGCAGCTTGGGGGACAGTCCTTCTGGAAACACCATATATTTT. Its protein product is CASSLGDSPSGNTIYF.

The chain uses TRBV3-1 (or the pseudogene TRBV3-2) and TRBJ2-2; 10 bases map to TRBD1. This CDR3 region has 15 residues. CDR1 is LGHDT, CDR2 YNNKEL, per germline (reference sequence). V was clipped by 6 bases and J by 1 base; unmatched bases: 2. CDR3 DNA sequence: TGTGCCAGCAGTCGGACAGGGGGGAACACCGGGGAGCTGTTTTTT. This encodes CASSRTGGNTGELFF.

The V and J genes are TRBV18 and TRBJ2-5; a possible D gene is TRBD2 (5 bases). This CDR3 is 17 amino acids long. CDR1 and CDR2 from the germline V gene are KGHSH and LQKENI. Trimming removed 6 bases at V and 2 bases at J, with 22 bases between. CDR3 residues: CASSPDIPGISQETQYF. CDR3 bases: TGTGCCAGCTCGCCAGACATCCCCGGGATTTCACAAGAGACCCAGTACTTC. The complete variable domain, with remaining parts taken from reference TRBV18 and TRBJ2-5, reads NAGVMQNPRHLVRRRGQEARLRCSPMKGHSHVYWYRQLPEEGLKFMVYLQKENIIDESGMPKERFSAEFPKEGPSILRIQQVVRGDSAAYFCASSPDIPGISQETQYFGPGTRLLVL.

A few counts support this clone. The V call is TRBV7-9, the J call TRBJ2-1; 9 nucleotides match TRBD1. The CDR3 covers 19 residues. Germline V gene data show CDR1 as SEHNR and CDR2 as FQNEAQ (reference sequence). With 5 bases clipped from V and 7 bases from J, the junction kept 21 bases outside the gene matches. The CDR3, as DNA: TGTGCCAGCAGCCCGTCCATAGTATTACCGGGACAGGGAAGGAATGAGCAGTTCTTC. This translates into CASSPSIVLPGQGRNEQFF.

The rearrangement links TRBV5-4 to TRBJ2-1; 7 bases fit TRBD1. Germline trimming cut 0 bases from V and 9 bases from J; bases unmatched to any gene: 15. There are 17 residues in the CDR3. CDR1 is SGHNT and CDR2 is YYREEE in the germline V gene (reference sequence). The CDR3 nucleotides are TGTGCCAGCAGCTTGGCCAACGCAGGGGGTCTTGGGGGTGAGCAGTTCTTC. Translation gives CASSLANAGGLGGEQFF.

This clone came up once. J is TRBJ1-2 and V is TRBV5-4; D is undetermined. The CDR3 runs 14 residues. Trimming stripped 5 bases from V and 4 bases from J, with 15 bases between. Germline V CDR1 and CDR2: SGHNT, YYREEE (reference sequence). CDR3 protein: CASSLNAGGYGYTF. The CDR3, as DNA: TGTGCCAGCAGTTTGAACGCGGGCGGCTATGGCTACACCTTC. Using reference TRBV5-4 and TRBJ1-2 for the parts outside the CDR3, the full variable domain is ETGVTQSPTHLIKTRGQQVTLRCSSQSGHNTVSWYQQALGQGPQFIFQYYREEENGRGNFPPRFSGLQFPNYSSELNVNALELDDSALYLCASSLNAGGYGYTFGSGTRLTVV.

The V and J genes are TRBV24-1 and TRBJ2-1; 10 bases agree with TRBD2. There are 15 residues in the CDR3. Germline V gene data show CDR1 as KGHDR and CDR2 as SFDVKD. V was pared by 9 bases and J by 6 bases, with 10 bases of the junction left unmatched. The CDR3 nucleotides are TGTGCCACCTCCGCTGTAGCGGGGGGTTTCAATGAGCAGTTCTTC. Its translation is CATSAVAGGFNEQFF.

The chain recombines TRBV28 with TRBJ1-5; weak D call: TRBD1 (6 bases). V lost 7 bases, J lost 3 bases, and 16 bases lay in between. The CDR3 extends over 15 amino acids. Looked up from germline, CDR1 is MDHEN and CDR2 is SYDVKM. CDR3 nucleotide sequence: TGTGCCAGCACCCCGGGGGGGGCGAACAATCAGCCCCAGCATTTT. Protein product: CASTPGGANNQPQHF.